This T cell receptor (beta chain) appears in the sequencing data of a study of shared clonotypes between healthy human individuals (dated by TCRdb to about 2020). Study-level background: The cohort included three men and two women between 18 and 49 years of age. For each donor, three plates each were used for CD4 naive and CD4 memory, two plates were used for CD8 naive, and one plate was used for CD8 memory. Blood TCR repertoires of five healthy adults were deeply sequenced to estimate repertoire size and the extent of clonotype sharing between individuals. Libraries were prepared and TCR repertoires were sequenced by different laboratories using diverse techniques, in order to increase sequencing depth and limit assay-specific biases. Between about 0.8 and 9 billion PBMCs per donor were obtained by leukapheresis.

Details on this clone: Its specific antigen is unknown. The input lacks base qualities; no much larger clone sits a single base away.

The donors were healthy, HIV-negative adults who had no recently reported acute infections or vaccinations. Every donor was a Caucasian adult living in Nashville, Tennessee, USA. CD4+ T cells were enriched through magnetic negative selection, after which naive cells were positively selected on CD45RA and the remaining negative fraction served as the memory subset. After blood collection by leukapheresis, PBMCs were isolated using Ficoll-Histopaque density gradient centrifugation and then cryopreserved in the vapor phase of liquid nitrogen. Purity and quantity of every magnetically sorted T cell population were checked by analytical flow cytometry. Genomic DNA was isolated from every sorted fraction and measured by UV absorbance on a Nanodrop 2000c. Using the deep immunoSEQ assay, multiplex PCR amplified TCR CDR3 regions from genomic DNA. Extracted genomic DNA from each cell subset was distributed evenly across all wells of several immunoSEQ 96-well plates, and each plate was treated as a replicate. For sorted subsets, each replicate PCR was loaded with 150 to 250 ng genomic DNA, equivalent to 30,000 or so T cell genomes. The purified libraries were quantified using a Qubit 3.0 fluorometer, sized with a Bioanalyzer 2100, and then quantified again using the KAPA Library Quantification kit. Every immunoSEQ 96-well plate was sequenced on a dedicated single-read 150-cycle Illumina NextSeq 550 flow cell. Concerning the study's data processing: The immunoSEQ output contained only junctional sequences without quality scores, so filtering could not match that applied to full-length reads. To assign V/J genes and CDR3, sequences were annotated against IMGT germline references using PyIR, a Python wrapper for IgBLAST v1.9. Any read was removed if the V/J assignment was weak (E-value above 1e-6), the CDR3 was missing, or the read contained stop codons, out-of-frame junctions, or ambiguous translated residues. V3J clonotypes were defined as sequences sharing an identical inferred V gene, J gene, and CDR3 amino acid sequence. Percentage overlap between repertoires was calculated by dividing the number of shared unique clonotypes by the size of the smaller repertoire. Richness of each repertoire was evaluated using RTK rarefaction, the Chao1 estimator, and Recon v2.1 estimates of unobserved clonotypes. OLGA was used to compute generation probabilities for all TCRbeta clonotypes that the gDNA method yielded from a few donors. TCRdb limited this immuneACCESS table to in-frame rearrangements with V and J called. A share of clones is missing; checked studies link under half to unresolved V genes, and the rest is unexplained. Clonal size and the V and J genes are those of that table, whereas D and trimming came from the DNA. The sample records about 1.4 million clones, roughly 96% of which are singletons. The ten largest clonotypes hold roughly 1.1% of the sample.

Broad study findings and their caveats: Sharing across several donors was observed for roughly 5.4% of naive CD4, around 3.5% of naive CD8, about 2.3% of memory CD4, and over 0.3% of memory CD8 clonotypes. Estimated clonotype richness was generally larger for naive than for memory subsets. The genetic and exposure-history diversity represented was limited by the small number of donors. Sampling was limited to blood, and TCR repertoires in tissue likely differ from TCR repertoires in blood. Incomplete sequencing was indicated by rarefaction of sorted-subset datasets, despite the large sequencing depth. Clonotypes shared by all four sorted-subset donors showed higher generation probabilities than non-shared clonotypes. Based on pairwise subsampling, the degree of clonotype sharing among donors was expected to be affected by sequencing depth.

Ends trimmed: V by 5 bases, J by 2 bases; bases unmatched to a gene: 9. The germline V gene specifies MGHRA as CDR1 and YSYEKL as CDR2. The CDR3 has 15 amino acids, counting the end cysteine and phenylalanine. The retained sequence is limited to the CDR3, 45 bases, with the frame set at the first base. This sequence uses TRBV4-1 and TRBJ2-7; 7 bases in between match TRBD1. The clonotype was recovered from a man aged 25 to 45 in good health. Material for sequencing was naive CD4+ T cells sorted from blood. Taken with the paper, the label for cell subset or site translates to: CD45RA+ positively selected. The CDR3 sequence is CASSVPRDRTYEQYF. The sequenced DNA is TGCGCCAGCAGCGTCCCCCGGGACAGAACCTACGAGCAGTACTTC.